This T cell receptor (beta chain) appears in the sequencing data of a study of shared clonotypes between healthy human individuals. Assay: immunoSEQ multiplex PCR; the TCRdb copy retains only in-frame clones and omits some. In the table there are fewer than 2.5 million clones, 90% to 95% of which are singletons. V was shortened by 11 bases and J by 5 bases, with 22 bases between the two germline ends. This CDR3 is 14 amino acids long. Per the germline V gene, CDR1 is ENHRY and CDR2 is SYGVKD. As to this clone: What it recognizes is unknown.

Study results and limitations: In general, naive subsets displayed greater estimated richness than memory subsets did.

The sequenced sample was naive CD4+ T cells from PBMCs. Noted subset: CD45RA+ positively selected. The receptor was isolated from a man between 18 and 29 years old in good health. Some clones in this sample may be carry-over from other donors' samples. The chain combines TRBV10-3 with TRBJ2-7; the D gene is possibly TRBD1 (6 bases). The chain's CDR3 is CAAMGTPAIHEQYF. The CDR3 DNA follows: TGTGCCGCAATGGGGACACCCGCCATCCACGAGCAGTACTTC.